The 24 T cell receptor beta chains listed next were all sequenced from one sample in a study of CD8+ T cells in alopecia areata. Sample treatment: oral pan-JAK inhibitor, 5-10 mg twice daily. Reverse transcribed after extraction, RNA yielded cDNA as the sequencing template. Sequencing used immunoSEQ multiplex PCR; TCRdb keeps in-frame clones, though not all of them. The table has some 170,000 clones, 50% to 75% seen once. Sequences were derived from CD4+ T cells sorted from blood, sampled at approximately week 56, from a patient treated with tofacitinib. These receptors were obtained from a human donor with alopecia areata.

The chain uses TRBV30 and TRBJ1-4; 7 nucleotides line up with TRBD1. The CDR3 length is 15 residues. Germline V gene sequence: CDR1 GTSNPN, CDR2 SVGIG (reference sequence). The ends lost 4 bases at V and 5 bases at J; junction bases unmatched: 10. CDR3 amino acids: CAWNTPGTANEKLFF. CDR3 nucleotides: TGTGCCTGGAATACTCCCGGGACAGCGAATGAAAAACTGTTTTTT.

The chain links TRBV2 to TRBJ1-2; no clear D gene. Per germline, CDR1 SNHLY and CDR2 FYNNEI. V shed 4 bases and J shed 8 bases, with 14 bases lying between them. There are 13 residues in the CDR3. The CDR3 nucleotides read TGTGCCAGCAGTGGTAAAGGGCTCGGCGGCTACACCTTC. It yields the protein CASSGKGLGGYTF.

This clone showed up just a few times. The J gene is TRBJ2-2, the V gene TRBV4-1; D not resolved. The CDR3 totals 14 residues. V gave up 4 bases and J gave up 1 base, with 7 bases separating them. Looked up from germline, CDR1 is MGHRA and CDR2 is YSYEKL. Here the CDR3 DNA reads TGCGCCAGCAGCCGGAACAGGAACACCGGGGAGCTGTTTTTT. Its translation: CASSRNRNTGELFF.

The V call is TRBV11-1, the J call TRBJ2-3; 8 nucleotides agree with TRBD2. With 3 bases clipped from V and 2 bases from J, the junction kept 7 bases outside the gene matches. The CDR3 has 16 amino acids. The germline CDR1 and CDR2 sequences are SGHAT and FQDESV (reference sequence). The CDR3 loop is CASSFRAGAYTDTQYF. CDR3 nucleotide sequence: TGTGCCAGCAGCTTCCGAGCGGGGGCATACACAGATACGCAGTATTTT.

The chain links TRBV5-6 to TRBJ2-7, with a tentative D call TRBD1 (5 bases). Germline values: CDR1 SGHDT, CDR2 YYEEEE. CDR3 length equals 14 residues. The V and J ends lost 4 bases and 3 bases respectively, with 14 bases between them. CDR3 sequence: CASSLPSTDYEQYF. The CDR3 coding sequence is TGTGCCAGCAGCCTACCCTCGACAGACTACGAGCAGTACTTC.

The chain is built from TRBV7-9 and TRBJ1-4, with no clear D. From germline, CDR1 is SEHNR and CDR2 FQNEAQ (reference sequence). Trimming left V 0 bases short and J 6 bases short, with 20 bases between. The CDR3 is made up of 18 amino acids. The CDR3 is CASSLAAFTADRDEKLFF. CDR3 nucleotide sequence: TGTGCCAGCAGCTTAGCTGCCTTTACAGCCGATCGGGATGAAAAACTGTTTTTT.

The CDR3 protein is CASSKLRTGTTYEQYF. The CDR3 DNA sequence: TGCGCCAGCAGCAAACTCCGGACAGGGACCACCTACGAGCAGTACTTC. The J gene is TRBJ2-7, the V gene TRBV5-1; TRBD1 matches 8 bases. This CDR3 spans 16 amino acids. V lost 4 bases and J lost 2; bases outside the gene matches: 11. Germline CDR1 SGHRS, CDR2 YFSETQ.

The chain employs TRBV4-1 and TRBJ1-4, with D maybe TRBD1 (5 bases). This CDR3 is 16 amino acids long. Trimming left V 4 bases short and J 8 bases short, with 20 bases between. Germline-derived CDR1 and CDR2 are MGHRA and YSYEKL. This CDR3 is CASSRGFGGLEEKLFF. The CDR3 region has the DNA TGCGCCAGCAGCCGCGGGTTCGGGGGTCTTGAGGAAAAACTGTTTTTT.

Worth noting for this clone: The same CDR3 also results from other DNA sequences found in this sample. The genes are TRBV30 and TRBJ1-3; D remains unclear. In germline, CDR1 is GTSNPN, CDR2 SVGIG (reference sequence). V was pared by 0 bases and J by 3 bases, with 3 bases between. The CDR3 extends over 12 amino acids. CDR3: CAWSVHGNTIYF. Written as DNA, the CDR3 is TGTGCCTGGAGTGTCCATGGAAACACCATATATTTT. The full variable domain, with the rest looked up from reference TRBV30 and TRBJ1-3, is SQTIHQWPATLVQPVGSPLSLECTVEGTSNPNLYWYRQAAGRGLQLLFYSVGIGQISSEVPQNLSASRPQDRQFILSSKKLLLSDSGFYLCAWSVHGNTIYFGEGSWLTVV.

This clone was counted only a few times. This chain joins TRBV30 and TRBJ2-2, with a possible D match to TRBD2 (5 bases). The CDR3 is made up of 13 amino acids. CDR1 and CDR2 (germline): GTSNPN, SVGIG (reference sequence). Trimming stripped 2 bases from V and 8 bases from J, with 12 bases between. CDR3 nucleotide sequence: TGTGCCTGGAGTAGATCCGGCGGGGGGGAGCTGTTTTTT. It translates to CAWSRSGGGELFF.

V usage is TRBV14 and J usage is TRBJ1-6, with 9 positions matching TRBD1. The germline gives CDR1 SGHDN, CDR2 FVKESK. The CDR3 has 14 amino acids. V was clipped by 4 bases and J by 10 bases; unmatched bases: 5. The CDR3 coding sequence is TGTGCCAGCAGCCCGGGACAGGGATGGTCACCCCTCCACTTT. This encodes CASSPGQGWSPLHF.

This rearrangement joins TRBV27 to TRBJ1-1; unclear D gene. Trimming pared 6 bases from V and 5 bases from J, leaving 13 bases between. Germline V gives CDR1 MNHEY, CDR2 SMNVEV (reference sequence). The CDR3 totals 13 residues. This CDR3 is CASSRGRDTEAFF. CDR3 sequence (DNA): TGTGCCAGCAGCCGCGGGAGGGATACTGAAGCTTTCTTT.

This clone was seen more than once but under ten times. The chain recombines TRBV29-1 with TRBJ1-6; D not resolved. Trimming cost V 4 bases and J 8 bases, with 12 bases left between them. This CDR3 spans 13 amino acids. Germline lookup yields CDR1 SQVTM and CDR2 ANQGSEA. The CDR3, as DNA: TGCAGCGTTGCTCAGGAATTTGATTCACCCCTCCACTTT. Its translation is CSVAQEFDSPLHF. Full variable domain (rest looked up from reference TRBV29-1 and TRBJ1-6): SAVISQKPSRDICQRGTSLTIQCQVDSQVTMMFWYRQQPGQSLTLIATANQGSEATYESGFVIDKFPISRPNLTFSTLTVSNMSPEDSSIYLCSVAQEFDSPLHFGNGTRLTVT.

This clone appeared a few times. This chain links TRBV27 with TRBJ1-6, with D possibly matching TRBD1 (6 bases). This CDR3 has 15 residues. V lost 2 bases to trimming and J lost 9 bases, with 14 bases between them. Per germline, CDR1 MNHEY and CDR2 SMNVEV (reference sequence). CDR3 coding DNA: TGTGCCAGCAGTTTAACCGGGACAACGGTTTCACCCCTCCACTTT. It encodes CASSLTGTTVSPLHF.

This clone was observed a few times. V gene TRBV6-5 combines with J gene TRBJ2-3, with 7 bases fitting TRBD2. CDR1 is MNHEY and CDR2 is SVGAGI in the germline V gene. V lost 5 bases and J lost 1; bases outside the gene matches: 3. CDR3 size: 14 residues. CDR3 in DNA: TGTGCCAGCAGTACCGCGGGGGGCACAGATACGCAGTATTTT. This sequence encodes CASSTAGGTDTQYF.

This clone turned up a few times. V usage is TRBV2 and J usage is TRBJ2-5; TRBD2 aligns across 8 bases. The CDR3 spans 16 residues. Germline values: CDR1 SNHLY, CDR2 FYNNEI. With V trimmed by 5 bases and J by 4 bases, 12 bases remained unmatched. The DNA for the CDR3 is TGTGCCAGCAGTCAGAGTCGGGGAGCGGGGGTAGAGACCCAGTACTTC. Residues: CASSQSRGAGVETQYF. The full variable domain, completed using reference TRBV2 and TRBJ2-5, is EPEVTQTPSHQVTQMGQEVILRCVPISNHLYFYWYRQILGQKVEFLVSFYNNEISEKSEIFDDQFSVERPDGSNFTLKIRSTKLEDSAMYFCASSQSRGAGVETQYFGPGTRLLVL.

The CDR3 DNA follows: TGTGCCAGCAGCTTAGGGAGAGCCCGGACCTACGAGCAGTACTTC. Amino acid sequence: CASSLGRARTYEQYF. The V gene is TRBV11-2, the J gene TRBJ2-7; D is unresolved. The V end lost 1 base, the J end lost 2 bases, and 12 bases lay between the germline ends. The CDR3 is 15 amino acids. Germline V gene lookup returns CDR1 SGHAT and CDR2 FQNNGV.

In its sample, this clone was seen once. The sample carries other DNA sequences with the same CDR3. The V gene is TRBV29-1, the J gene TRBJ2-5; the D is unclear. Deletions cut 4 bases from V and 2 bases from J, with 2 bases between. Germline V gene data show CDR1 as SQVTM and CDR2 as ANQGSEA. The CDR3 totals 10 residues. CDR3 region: CSVAQETQYF. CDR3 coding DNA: TGCAGCGTTGCACAAGAGACCCAGTACTTC.

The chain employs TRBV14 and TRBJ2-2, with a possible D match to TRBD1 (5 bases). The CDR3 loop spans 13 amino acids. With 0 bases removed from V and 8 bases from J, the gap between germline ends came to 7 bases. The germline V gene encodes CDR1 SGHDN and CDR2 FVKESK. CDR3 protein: CASSQDHRGELFF. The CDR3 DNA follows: TGTGCCAGCAGCCAAGATCACAGGGGGGAGCTGTTTTTT.

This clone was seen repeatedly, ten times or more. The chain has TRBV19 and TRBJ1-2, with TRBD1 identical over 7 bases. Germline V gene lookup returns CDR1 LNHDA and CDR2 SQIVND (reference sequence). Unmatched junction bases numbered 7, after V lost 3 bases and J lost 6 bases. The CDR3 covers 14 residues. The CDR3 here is CASSIPGTAHGYTF. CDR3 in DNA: TGTGCCAGTAGTATTCCCGGGACAGCCCATGGCTACACCTTC.

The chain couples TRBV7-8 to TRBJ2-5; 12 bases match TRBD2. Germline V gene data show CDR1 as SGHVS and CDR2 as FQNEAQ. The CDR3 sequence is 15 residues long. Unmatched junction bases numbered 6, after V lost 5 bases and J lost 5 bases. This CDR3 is CASSARLAGVETQYF. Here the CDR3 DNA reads TGTGCCAGCAGCGCGCGACTAGCGGGAGTGGAGACCCAGTACTTC.

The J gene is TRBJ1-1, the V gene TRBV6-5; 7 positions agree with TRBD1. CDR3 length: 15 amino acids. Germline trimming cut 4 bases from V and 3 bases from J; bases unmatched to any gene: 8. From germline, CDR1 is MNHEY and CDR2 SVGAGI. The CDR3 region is CASSSDRVVDTEAFF. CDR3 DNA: TGTGCCAGCAGTTCTGACAGGGTGGTTGACACTGAAGCTTTCTTT.

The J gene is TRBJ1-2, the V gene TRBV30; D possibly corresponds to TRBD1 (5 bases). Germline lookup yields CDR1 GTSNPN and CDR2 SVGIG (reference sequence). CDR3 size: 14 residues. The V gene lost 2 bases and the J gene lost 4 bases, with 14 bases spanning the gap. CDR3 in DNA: TGTGCCTGGAGTTCACAGCCCGGGACCTATGGCTACACCTTC. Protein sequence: CAWSSQPGTYGYTF. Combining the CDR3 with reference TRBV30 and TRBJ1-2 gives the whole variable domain SQTIHQWPATLVQPVGSPLSLECTVEGTSNPNLYWYRQAAGRGLQLLFYSVGIGQISSEVPQNLSASRPQDRQFILSSKKLLLSDSGFYLCAWSSQPGTYGYTFGSGTRLTVV.

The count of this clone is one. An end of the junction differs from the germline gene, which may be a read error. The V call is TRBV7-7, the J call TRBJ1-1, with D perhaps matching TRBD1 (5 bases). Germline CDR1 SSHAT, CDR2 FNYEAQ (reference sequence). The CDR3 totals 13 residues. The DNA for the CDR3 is TGTGCTAGCAGCAGGGACCGAGACACTGAAGCTTTCTTT. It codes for CASSRDRDTEAFF. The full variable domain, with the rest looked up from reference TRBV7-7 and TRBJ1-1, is GAGVSQSPRYKVTKRGQDVTLRCDPISSHATLYWYQQALGQGPEFLTYFNYEAQPDKSGLPSDRFSAERPEGSISTLTIQRTEQRDSAMYRCASSRDRDTEAFFGQGTRLTVV.